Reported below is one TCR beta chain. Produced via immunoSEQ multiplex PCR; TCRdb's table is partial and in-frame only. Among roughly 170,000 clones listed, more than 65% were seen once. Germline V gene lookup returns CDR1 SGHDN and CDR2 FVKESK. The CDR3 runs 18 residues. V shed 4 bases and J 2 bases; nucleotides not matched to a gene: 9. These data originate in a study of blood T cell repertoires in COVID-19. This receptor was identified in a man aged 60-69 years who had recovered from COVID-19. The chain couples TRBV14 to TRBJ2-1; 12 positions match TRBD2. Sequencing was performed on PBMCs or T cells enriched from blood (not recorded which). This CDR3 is CASSPLVTSGGPYNEQFF. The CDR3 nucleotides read TGTGCCAGCAGCCCCCTGGTGACTAGCGGGGGCCCCTACAATGAGCAGTTCTTC.